One sample yielded the 2 T cell receptor beta chains listed below, sequenced in a study of shared clonotypes between healthy human individuals. Repertoires were generated with immunoSEQ multiplex PCR, while TCRdb's copy carries only in-frame clones and drops some. This sample has almost 750,000 clones, with 72% found just once. The sequencing input was memory CD4+ T cells sorted from blood. Subset of the sample: CD45RA-negative fraction. These receptors were taken from a woman in her 30s in good health.

This chain uses TRBV18 with TRBJ2-7, with TRBD2 identical over 7 bases. V trimming: 3 bases; J trimming: 2 bases; junction bases outside the gene matches: 13. The CDR3 covers 17 residues. Germline V gene lookup returns CDR1 KGHSH and CDR2 LQKENI. Here the CDR3 reads CASSPTPGSGSPYEQYF. The CDR3 region has the DNA TGTGCCAGCTCACCCACTCCGGGTAGCGGGTCCCCCTACGAGCAGTACTTC.

This clone came up a few times. The V call is TRBV19, the J call TRBJ2-2; D perhaps matches TRBD2 (6 bases). CDR1 is LNHDA, CDR2 SQIVND, per germline (reference sequence). The CDR3 runs to 16 residues. With 10 bases removed from V and 0 bases from J, the gap between germline ends came to 18 bases. The DNA of the CDR3 is TGTGCCACAAATGCTTGGGGGAGGACGAACACCGGGGAGCTGTTTTTT. Protein sequence: CATNAWGRTNTGELFF.